This T cell receptor (beta chain) was identified during a study of T-cell reconstitution after alpha-beta-depleted transplantation in children. General study results and limits: It was newly produced T cells that mostly accounted for T-cell counts and diversity one year after transplant.

This clonotype was seen more than once but under ten times. Its antigen is undetermined. Trimming removed 6 bases from V and 5 bases from J, with 19 bases in between. The CDR3 covers 14 residues. The V gene's germline CDR1 is DFQATT and CDR2 SNEGSKA (reference sequence). Unique molecular identifiers were used in preparing the TCRbeta library. Each CDR3 protein is one row after TCRdb ran MiXCR on the PCR reads. The sample lists fewer than 750,000 distinct CDR3 sequences, 25% to 30% seen once, with about 35% in the top ten. The specimen was PBMCs, collected before TCRalphabeta/CD19-depleted stem cell transplant. The receptor was derived from a boy in the first two years of life with Wiskott-Aldrich syndrome, due to receive a stem cell transplant. The V gene is TRBV20-1, the J gene TRBJ2-5, with D perhaps TRBD1 or TRBD2 (5 bases each). The CDR3 nucleotides are TGCAGTGCCCCTGAACTAGGGGTTTTCGAGACCCAGTACTTC. Translated, it gives CSAPELGVFETQYF.